The clone carrying this T cell receptor beta chain was found once. Germline V gives CDR1 SGHAT, CDR2 FQNNGV. The CDR3 runs to 15 residues. With 4 bases clipped from V and 17 bases from J, the junction kept 14 bases outside the gene matches. The sample is drawn from a study of blood T cell repertoires in COVID-19. The data were produced by immunoSEQ multiplex PCR, yet TCRdb's version contains in-frame clones alone and is incomplete. The sample includes tens of thousands of clones, roughly 84% of them seen just once. The TCR originated in a man aged 25 to 45 with COVID-19, enrolled during active disease. This rearrangement joins TRBV11-2 to TRBJ1-6; 10 bases fit TRBD1. The sequenced material came from peripheral blood. CDR3: CASSSWGTGDPRVHF. CDR3 coding DNA: TGTGCCAGCAGCTCGTGGGGGACAGGGGACCCTAGGGTCCACTTT. Using reference TRBV11-2 and TRBJ1-6 for the parts outside the CDR3, the full variable domain is EAGVAQSPRYKIIEKRQSVAFWCNPISGHATLYWYQQILGQGPKLLIQFQNNGVVDDSQLPKDRFSAERLKGVDSTLKIQPAKLEDSAVYLCASSSWGTGDPRVHFGNGTRLTVT.